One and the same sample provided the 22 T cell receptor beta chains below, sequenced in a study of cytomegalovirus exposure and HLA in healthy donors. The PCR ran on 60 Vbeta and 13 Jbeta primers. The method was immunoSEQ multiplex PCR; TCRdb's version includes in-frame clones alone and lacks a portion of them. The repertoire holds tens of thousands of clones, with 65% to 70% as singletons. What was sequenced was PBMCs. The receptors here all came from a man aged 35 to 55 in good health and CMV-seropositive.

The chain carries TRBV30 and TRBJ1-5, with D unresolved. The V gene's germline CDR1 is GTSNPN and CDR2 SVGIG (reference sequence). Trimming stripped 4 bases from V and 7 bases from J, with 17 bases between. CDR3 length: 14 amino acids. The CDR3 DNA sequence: TGTGCCTGGACCAACGCGGGGTGGGGACAGCCCCAGCATTTT. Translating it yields CAWTNAGWGQPQHF.

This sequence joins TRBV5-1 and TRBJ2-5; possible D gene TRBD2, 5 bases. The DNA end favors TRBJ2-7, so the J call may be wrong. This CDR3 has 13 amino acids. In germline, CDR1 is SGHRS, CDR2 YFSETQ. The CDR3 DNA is TGCGCCAGCAGCTTGTACGGGGACTACGAGCAGTACTTC. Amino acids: CASSLYGDYEQYF.

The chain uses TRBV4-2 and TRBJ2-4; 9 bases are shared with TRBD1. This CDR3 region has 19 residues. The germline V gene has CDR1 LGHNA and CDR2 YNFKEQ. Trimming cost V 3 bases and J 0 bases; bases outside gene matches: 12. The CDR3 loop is CASSQEGGQGKIAKNIQYF. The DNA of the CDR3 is TGTGCCAGCAGCCAGGAGGGAGGACAGGGGAAGATAGCCAAAAACATTCAGTACTTC.

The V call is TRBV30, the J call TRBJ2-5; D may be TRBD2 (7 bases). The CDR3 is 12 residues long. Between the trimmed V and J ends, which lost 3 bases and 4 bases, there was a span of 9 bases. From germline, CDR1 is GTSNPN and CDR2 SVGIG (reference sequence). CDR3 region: CAWRGGPETQYF. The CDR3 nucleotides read TGTGCCTGGAGGGGGGGGCCAGAGACCCAGTACTTC. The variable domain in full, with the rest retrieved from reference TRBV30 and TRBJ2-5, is SQTIHQWPATLVQPVGSPLSLECTVEGTSNPNLYWYRQAAGRGLQLLFYSVGIGQISSEVPQNLSASRPQDRQFILSSKKLLLSDSGFYLCAWRGGPETQYFGPGTRLLVL.

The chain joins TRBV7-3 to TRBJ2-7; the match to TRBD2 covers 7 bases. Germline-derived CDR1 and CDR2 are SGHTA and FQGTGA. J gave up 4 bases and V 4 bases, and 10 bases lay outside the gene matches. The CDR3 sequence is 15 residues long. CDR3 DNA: TGTGCCAGCAGCTCCGGCGTAGGGGAGGGATACGAGCAGTACTTC. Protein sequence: CASSSGVGEGYEQYF. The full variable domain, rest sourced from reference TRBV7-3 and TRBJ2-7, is GAGVSQTPSNKVTEKGKYVELRCDPISGHTALYWYRQSLGQGPEFLIYFQGTGAADDSGLPNDRFFAVRPEGSVSTLKIQRTERGDSAVYLCASSSGVGEGYEQYFGPGTRLTVT.

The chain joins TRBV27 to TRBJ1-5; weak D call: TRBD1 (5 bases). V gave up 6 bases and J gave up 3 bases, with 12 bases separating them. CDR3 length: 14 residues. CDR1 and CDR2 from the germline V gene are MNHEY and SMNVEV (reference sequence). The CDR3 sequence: CASREGVPNQPQHF. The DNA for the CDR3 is TGTGCCAGCAGGGAAGGGGTGCCCAATCAGCCCCAGCATTTT.

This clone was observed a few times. Here the CDR3 reads CASSYYPGAGAYEQYF. CDR3 nucleotide sequence: TGTGCCAGCAGTTACTACCCAGGGGCCGGGGCCTACGAGCAGTACTTC. V gene TRBV6-5 combines with J gene TRBJ2-7; perhaps TRBD1 as D (6 bases). The V end was cut by 1 base, the J end by 2 bases, with 15 bases between. Germline-derived CDR1 and CDR2 are MNHEY and SVGAGI. This CDR3 is 16 amino acids long.

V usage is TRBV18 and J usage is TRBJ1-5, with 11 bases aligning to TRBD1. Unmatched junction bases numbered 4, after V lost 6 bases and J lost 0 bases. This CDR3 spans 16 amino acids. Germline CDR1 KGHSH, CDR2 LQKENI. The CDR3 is CASSPGTGGSNQPQHF. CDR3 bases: TGTGCCAGCTCGCCCGGGACAGGGGGTAGCAATCAGCCCCAGCATTTT.

The CDR3, as DNA: TGTGCCAGCAGTTACTCGCGGGTGACGGAGCCCCAGCATTTT. This sequence encodes CASSYSRVTEPQHF. This chain connects TRBV6-5 to TRBJ1-5; D is undetermined. This CDR3 region has 14 residues. From germline, CDR1 is MNHEY and CDR2 SVGAGI. V gave up 0 bases and J gave up 8 bases, with 11 bases separating them.

The CDR3 region has the DNA TGTGCCAGCAGCCCCGAAAGGGAGTACTATTATGGCTACACCTTC. The encoded protein is CASSPEREYYYGYTF. The V and J genes are TRBV7-9 and TRBJ1-2, with D uncertain. CDR1 SEHNR and CDR2 FQNEAQ come from the germline V gene (reference sequence). The CDR3 runs 15 residues. Trimming removed 5 bases from V and 5 bases from J, with 18 bases in between.

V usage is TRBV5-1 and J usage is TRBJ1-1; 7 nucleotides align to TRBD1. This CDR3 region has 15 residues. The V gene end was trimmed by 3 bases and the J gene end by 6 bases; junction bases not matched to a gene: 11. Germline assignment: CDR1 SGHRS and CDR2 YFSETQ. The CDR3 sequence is CASSYRTGGLAEAFF. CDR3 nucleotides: TGCGCCAGCAGCTACAGGACAGGAGGGCTTGCTGAAGCTTTCTTT.

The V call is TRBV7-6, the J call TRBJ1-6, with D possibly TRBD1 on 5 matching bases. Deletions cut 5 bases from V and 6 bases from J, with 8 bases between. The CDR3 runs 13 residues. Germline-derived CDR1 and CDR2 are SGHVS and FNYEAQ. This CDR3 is CASSRDSNSPLHF. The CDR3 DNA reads TGTGCCAGCAGCCGAGACAGTAATTCACCCCTCCACTTT.

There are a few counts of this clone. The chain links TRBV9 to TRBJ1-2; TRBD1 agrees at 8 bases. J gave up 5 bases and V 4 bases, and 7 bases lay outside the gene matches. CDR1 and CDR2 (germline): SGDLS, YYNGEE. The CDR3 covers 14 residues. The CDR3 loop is CASSLGQGPYGYTF. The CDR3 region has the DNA TGTGCCAGCAGCCTTGGACAGGGCCCATATGGCTACACCTTC. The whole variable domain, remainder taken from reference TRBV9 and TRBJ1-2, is DSGVTQTPKHLITATGQRVTLRCSPRSGDLSVYWYQQSLDQGLQFLIQYYNGEERAKGNILERFSAQQFPDLHSELNLSSLELGDSALYFCASSLGQGPYGYTFGSGTRLTVV.

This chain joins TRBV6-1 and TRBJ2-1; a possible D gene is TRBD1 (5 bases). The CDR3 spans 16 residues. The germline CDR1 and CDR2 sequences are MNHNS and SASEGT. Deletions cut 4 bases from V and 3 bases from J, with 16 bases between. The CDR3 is CASSGVQADHYNEQFF. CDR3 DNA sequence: TGTGCCAGCAGTGGCGTACAGGCAGACCACTACAATGAGCAGTTCTTC.

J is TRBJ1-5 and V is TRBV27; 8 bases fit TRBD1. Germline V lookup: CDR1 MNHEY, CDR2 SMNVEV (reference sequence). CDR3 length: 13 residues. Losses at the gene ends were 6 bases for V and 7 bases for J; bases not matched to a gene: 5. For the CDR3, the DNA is TGTGCCAGCAGCAGGACAGGGCCCCAGCCCCAGCATTTT. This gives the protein CASSRTGPQPQHF.

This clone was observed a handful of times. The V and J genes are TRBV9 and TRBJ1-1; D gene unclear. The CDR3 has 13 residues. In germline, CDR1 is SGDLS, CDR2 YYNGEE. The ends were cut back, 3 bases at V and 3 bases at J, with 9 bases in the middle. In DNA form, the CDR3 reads TGTGCCAGCAGCGCGGGGTTAGACACTGAAGCTTTCTTT. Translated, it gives CASSAGLDTEAFF.

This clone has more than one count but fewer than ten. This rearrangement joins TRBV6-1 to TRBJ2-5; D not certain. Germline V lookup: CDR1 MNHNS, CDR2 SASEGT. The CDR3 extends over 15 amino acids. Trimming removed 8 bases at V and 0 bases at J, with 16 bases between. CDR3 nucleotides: TGTGCCAGCGGCCGAGCAGGAACCTACCAAGAGACCCAGTACTTC. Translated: CASGRAGTYQETQYF.

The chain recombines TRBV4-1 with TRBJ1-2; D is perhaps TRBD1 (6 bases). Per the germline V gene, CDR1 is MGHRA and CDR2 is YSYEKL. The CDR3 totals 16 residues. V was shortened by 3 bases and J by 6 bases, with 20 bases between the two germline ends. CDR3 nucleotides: TGCGCCAGCAGCCAGGAAGGGGGAAGGATCGCAAATGGCTACACCTTC. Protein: CASSQEGGRIANGYTF.

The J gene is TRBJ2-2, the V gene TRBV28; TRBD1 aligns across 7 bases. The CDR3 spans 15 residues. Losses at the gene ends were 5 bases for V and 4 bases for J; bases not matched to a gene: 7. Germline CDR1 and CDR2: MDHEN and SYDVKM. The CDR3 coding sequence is TGTGCCAGCAGTCGTCTGGGGGACAGCACCGGGGAGCTGTTTTTT. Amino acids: CASSRLGDSTGELFF.

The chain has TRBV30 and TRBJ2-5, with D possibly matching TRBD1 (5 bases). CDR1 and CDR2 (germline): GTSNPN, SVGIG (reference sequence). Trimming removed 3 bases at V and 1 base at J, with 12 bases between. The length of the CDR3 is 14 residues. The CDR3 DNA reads TGTGCCTGGAGGGTTGGGGCAACCCAAGAGACCCAGTACTTC. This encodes CAWRVGATQETQYF.

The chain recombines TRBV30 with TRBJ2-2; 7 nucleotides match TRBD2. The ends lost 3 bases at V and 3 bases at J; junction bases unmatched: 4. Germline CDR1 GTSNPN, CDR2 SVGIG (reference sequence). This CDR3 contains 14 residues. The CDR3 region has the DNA TGTGCCTGGAGGGAGACTAGCTACACCGGGGAGCTGTTTTTT. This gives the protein CAWRETSYTGELFF.

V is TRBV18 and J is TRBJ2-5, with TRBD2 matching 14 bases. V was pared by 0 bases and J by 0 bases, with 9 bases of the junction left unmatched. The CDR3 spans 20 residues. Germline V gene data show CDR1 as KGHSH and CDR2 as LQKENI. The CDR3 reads CASSPPGTSGGPMYQETQYF. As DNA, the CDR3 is TGTGCCAGCTCACCACCGGGGACTAGCGGGGGCCCAATGTACCAAGAGACCCAGTACTTC.